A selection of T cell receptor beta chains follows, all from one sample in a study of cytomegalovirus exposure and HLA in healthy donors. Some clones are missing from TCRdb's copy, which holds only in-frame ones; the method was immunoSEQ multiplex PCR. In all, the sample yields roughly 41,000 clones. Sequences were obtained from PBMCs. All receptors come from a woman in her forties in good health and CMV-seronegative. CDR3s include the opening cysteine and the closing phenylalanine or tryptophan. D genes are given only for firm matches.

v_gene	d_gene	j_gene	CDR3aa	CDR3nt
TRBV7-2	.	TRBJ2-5	CASSLEAAVAQYF	TGTGCCAGCAGCCTCGAAGCGGCTGTAGCCCAGTACTTC
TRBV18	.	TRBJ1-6	CASSPPNSPLHF	TGTGCCAGCTCACCGCCTAACTCACCCCTCCACTTT
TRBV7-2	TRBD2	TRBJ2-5	CASSFSSGRETQYF	TGTGCCAGCAGCTTTTCTAGCGGGAGGGAGACCCAGTACTTC
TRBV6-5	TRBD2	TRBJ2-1	CASRIAGKYNEQFF	TGTGCCAGCAGGATAGCGGGAAAGTACAATGAGCAGTTCTTC
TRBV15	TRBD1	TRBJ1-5	CATSLEQGVQPQHF	TGTGCCACCAGCCTCGAACAGGGGGTTCAGCCCCAGCATTTT
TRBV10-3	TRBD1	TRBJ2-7	CAISDGTGGVDEQYF	TGTGCCATCAGTGACGGGACAGGGGGCGTAGACGAGCAGTACTTC
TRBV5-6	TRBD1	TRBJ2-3	CASSVDRNTDTQYF	TGTGCCAGCAGCGTGGACAGGAACACAGATACGCAGTATTTT
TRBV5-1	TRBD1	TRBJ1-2	CASSEQGIEGYTF	TGCGCCAGCAGCGAACAGGGGATAGAAGGCTACACCTTC
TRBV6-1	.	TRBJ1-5	CASSGGDYSNQPQHF	TGTGCCAGCAGTGGGGGGGACTATAGCAATCAGCCCCAGCATTTT
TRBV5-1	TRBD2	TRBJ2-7	CASSRASGPYEQYF	TGCGCCAGCAGCAGGGCTAGCGGACCCTACGAGCAGTACTTC
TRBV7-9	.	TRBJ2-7	CASSLTRGDYEQYF	TGTGCCAGCAGCCTTACCCGGGGAGACTACGAGCAGTACTTC
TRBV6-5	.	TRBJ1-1	CASSYHYRLGAFF	TGTGCCAGCAGTTACCATTACAGGCTCGGAGCTTTCTTT
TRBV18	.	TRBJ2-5	CASSPHRVQETQYF	TGTGCCAGCTCACCACACAGGGTGCAAGAGACCCAGTACTTC
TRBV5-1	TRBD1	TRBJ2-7	CASRITTGSSYEQYF	TGCGCCAGCAGGATTACGACAGGGAGCTCCTACGAGCAGTACTTC
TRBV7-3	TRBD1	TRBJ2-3	CASSSRDRGQADTQYF	TGTGCCAGCAGCAGTCGGGACAGGGGGCAGGCAGATACGCAGTATTTT
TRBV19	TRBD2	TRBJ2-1	CASSITASGMYEQFF	TGTGCCAGTAGTATTACGGCTAGCGGGATGTATGAGCAGTTCTTC
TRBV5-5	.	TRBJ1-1	CASSPGVVKLNEAFF	TGTGCCAGCAGCCCCGGGGTGGTTAAGCTGAATGAAGCTTTCTTT
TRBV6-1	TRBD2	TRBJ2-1	CASSEGLAGAFTYNEQFF	TGTGCCAGCAGTGAGGGACTAGCGGGAGCCTTTACCTACAATGAGCAGTTCTTC
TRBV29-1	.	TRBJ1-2	CSVPRNNDYGYTF	TGCAGCGTTCCTCGCAACAACGACTACGGCTACACCTTC
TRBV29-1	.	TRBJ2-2	CSVVLLFAGELFF	TGCAGCGTTGTACTACTCTTCGCCGGGGAGCTGTTTTTT
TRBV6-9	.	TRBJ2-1	CASTTGRVYNEQFF	TGTGCCAGCACCACAGGAAGAGTTTACAATGAGCAGTTCTTC
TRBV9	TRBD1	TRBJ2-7	CASSVGQGKTYEQYF	TGTGCCAGCAGCGTTGGACAGGGGAAGACCTACGAGCAGTACTTC
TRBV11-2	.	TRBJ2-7	CASSPQTYEQYF	TGTGCCAGCAGCCCGCAGACCTACGAGCAGTACTTC
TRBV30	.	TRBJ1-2	CAWGRSESYTF	TGTGCCTGGGGGAGGAGCGAGAGCTACACCTTC
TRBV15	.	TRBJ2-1	CATSEGGEGRGYEQFF	TGTGCCACCAGCGAGGGGGGGGAGGGCCGCGGGTATGAGCAGTTCTTC
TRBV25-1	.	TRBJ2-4	CASSEYVPGTKNIQYF	TGTGCCAGCAGTGAATATGTACCGGGGACCAAAAACATTCAGTACTTC
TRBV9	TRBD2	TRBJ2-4	CASSPMGLAGGAKNIQYF	TGTGCCAGCAGCCCTATGGGGCTAGCGGGAGGGGCCAAAAACATTCAGTACTTC
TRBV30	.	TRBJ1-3	CAWSAKSSGNTIYF	TGTGCCTGGAGCGCTAAGAGCTCTGGAAACACCATATATTTT
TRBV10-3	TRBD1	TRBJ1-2	CAISEQGAYYGYTF	TGTGCCATCAGTGAGCAGGGGGCTTACTATGGCTACACCTTC
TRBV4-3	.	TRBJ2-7	CASSQGRGSSYEQYF	TGCGCCAGCAGCCAAGGCCGCGGGTCATCCTACGAGCAGTACTTC
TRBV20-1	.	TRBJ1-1	CSAVGGTEAFF	TGCAGTGCTGTCGGAGGGACTGAAGCTTTCTTT
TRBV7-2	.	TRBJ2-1	CASGTPSYNEQFF	TGTGCCAGCGGGACTCCTTCCTACAATGAGCAGTTCTTC
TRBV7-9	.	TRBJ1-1	CASSLGQGDTEAFF	TGTGCCAGCAGCTTAGGCCAAGGGGACACTGAAGCTTTCTTT
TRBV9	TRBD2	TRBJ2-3	CASSVTSATDTQYF	TGTGCCAGCAGCGTGACTAGCGCCACAGATACGCAGTATTTT
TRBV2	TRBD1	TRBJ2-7	CASSENRDRGYEQYF	TGTGCCAGCAGTGAAAACCGGGACAGGGGTTACGAGCAGTACTTC
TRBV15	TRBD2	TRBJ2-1	CATSRDLVGGNEQFF	TGTGCCACCAGCAGAGATCTCGTCGGGGGGAATGAGCAGTTCTTC
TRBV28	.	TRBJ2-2	CASSLPAGELFF	TGTGCCAGCAGCCTTCCTGCCGGGGAGCTGTTTTTT
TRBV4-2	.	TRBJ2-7	CASSQDLRGSGYEQYF	TGTGCCAGCAGCCAAGACCTTCGGGGGAGTGGGTACGAGCAGTACTTC
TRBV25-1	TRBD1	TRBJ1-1	CASSNPDRGDTEAFF	TGTGCCAGCAGTAACCCGGACAGGGGTGACACTGAAGCTTTCTTT
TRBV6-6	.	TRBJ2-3	CASSIDRSTDTQYF	TGTGCCAGCAGTATCGACAGGAGCACAGATACGCAGTATTTT
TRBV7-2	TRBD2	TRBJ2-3	CASSLVPSGSTDTQYF	TGTGCCAGCAGCTTAGTACCTAGCGGGAGCACAGATACGCAGTATTTT
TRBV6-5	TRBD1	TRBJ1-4	CASSSGQGNEKLFF	TGTGCCAGCAGTTCGGGACAGGGAAATGAAAAACTGTTTTTT
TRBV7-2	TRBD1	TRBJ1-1	CASSLAEGQGAWNTEAFF	TGTGCCAGCAGCTTAGCGGAAGGGCAGGGGGCATGGAACACTGAAGCTTTCTTT
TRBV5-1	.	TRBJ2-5	CASSHWRSGEENQYF	TGCGCCAGCAGCCATTGGAGGTCGGGGGAAGAGAACCAGTACTTC
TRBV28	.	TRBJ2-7	CASSSRDEQYF	TGTGCCAGCAGTTCCCGGGACGAGCAGTACTTC
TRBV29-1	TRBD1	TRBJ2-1	CSAKGTDSYNEQFF	TGCAGCGCCAAAGGGACAGACTCCTACAATGAGCAGTTCTTC
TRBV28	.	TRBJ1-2	CASVGGEGGYTF	TGTGCCAGCGTTGGGGGGGAAGGAGGCTACACCTTC
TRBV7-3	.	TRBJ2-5	CASSLDARETQYF	TGTGCCAGCAGCTTAGATGCTCGGGAGACCCAGTACTTC
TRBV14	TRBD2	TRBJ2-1	CASRASGRGNEQFF	TGTGCCAGCAGGGCTAGCGGGAGAGGTAATGAGCAGTTCTTC
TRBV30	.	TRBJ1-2	CAWSPGQNTLYGYTF	TGTGCCTGGAGTCCTGGACAGAACACCCTCTATGGCTACACCTTC
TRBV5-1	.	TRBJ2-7	CASSLNRGSISYEQYF	TGCGCCAGCAGCTTGAATAGGGGATCAATCTCCTACGAGCAGTACTTC
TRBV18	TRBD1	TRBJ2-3	CASSPGTGGKDTQYF	TGTGCCAGCTCACCCGGGACAGGGGGCAAAGATACGCAGTATTTT
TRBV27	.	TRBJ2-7	CASSLGGDSYEQYF	TGTGCCAGCAGTTTAGGAGGGGACTCCTACGAGCAGTACTTC